These 22 T cell receptor beta chains were sequenced from one sample in a study of blood T cell repertoires in COVID-19. Assay: immunoSEQ multiplex PCR; the TCRdb copy retains only in-frame clones and omits some. This table has about 260,000 clones, around nine tenths appearing once. Sequenced material: peripheral blood. These receptors were obtained from a young man with active or convalescent COVID-19.

The chain couples TRBV2 to TRBJ1-5; D is undetermined. The germline V gene encodes CDR1 SNHLY and CDR2 FYNNEI. Trimming removed 5 bases at V and 7 bases at J, with 15 bases between. The CDR3 is 14 residues long. The CDR3 loop reads CASSIYQAVQPQHF. The CDR3 coding sequence is TGTGCCAGCAGTATATATCAAGCGGTACAGCCCCAGCATTTT. The entire variable domain, with the rest obtained from reference TRBV2 and TRBJ1-5, is as follows: EPEVTQTPSHQVTQMGQEVILRCVPISNHLYFYWYRQILGQKVEFLVSFYNNEISEKSEIFDDQFSVERPDGSNFTLKIRSTKLEDSAMYFCASSIYQAVQPQHFGDGTRLSIL.

This rearrangement joins TRBV19 to TRBJ2-1, with 9 bases fitting TRBD2. Losses at the gene ends were 3 bases for V and 6 bases for J; bases not matched to a gene: 9. The CDR3 loop spans 16 amino acids. Germline V gene sequence: CDR1 LNHDA, CDR2 SQIVND (reference sequence). CDR3 coding DNA: TGTGCCAGTAGTATGGGTGGCGCGGGGGGGCCCAATGAGCAGTTCTTC. Encoded protein: CASSMGGAGGPNEQFF.

This clone was counted only a few times. The chain carries TRBV2 and TRBJ1-1, with 7 bases aligning to TRBD1. Germline V CDR1 and CDR2: SNHLY, FYNNEI. The trim removed 4 bases at V and 3 bases at J, leaving 8 bases unmatched. CDR3 size: 15 residues. CDR3 bases: TGTGCCAGCAGTGTACGACAGGGCTGGGACACTGAAGCTTTCTTT. Residues: CASSVRQGWDTEAFF. The whole variable domain, filled in from reference TRBV2 and TRBJ1-1, reads EPEVTQTPSHQVTQMGQEVILRCVPISNHLYFYWYRQILGQKVEFLVSFYNNEISEKSEIFDDQFSVERPDGSNFTLKIRSTKLEDSAMYFCASSVRQGWDTEAFFGQGTRLTVV.

V usage is TRBV7-2 and J usage is TRBJ1-2; D gene ambiguous. Trimming stripped 1 base from V and 6 bases from J, with 12 bases between. Germline-derived CDR1 and CDR2 are SGHTA and FQGNSA. The CDR3 contains 14 residues. The CDR3 DNA reads as TGTGCCAGCAGCTTAGTTAGGTTCCAGGATGGCTACACCTTC. It encodes CASSLVRFQDGYTF.

The chain uses TRBV6-2 or TRBV6-3 and TRBJ2-4; 11 bases are shared with TRBD2. The ends lost 0 bases at V and 1 base at J; junction bases unmatched: 11. CDR1 and CDR2 (germline): MNHEY, SVGEGT. The CDR3 totals 20 residues. CDR3 DNA: TGTGCCAGCAGTTACTCTAGCGGGGGGGCGTTGATGTCGGCCAAAAACATTCAGTACTTC. Its protein is CASSYSSGGALMSAKNIQYF.

This chain uses TRBV7-2 with TRBJ2-3, with 10 bases fitting TRBD2. The V gene end was trimmed by 3 bases and the J gene end by 2 bases; junction bases not matched to a gene: 8. Germline assignment: CDR1 SGHTA and CDR2 FQGNSA. The CDR3 has 17 amino acids. The CDR3 region has the DNA TGTGCCAGCAGCTTCCCCATAGCGGGGGGTTACACAGATACGCAGTATTTT. As protein: CASSFPIAGGYTDTQYF.

The J gene is TRBJ1-4, the V gene TRBV6-2 or TRBV6-3, with 8 nucleotides matching TRBD1. The CDR3 has 18 amino acids. V trimming: 5 bases; J trimming: 8 bases; junction bases outside the gene matches: 19. The germline V gene encodes CDR1 MNHEY and CDR2 SVGEGT. The CDR3 is CASSPGQGDGRITEKLFF. The DNA for the CDR3 is TGTGCCAGCAGTCCCGGACAGGGTGACGGCCGTATCACGGAAAAACTGTTTTTT.

The rearrangement links TRBV5-1 to TRBJ2-5, with TRBD2 as a possible D gene (6 bases). CDR3 length: 15 residues. CDR1 and CDR2 from the germline V gene are SGHRS and YFSETQ. Trimming shortened V by 1 base and J by 4 bases, and 14 bases separated the two germline ends. Written as DNA, the CDR3 is TGCGCCAGCAGCTTGATTTTGGGGGGAGGAGAGACCCAGTACTTC. Protein product: CASSLILGGGETQYF.

CDR3 in amino acids: CAWSSLAGGIYEQYF. The CDR3 DNA is TGTGCCTGGAGTTCACTAGCGGGGGGGATTTACGAGCAGTACTTC. The chain links TRBV30 to TRBJ2-7; 13 nucleotides match TRBD2. V shed 2 bases and J 4 bases; nucleotides not matched to a gene: 5. This CDR3 comprises 15 residues. Germline CDR1 reads GTSNPN; CDR2 reads SVGIG (reference sequence).

This clone was counted once. The J gene is TRBJ2-3, the V gene TRBV6-2 or TRBV6-3; 8 nucleotides agree with TRBD1. Germline CDR1 is MNHEY and CDR2 is SVGEGT. The CDR3 contains 15 residues. J gave up 2 bases and V 4 bases, and 5 bases lay outside the gene matches. CDR3 in amino acids: CASSLRQGATDTQYF. The CDR3 nucleotides are TGTGCCAGCAGTTTGAGGCAGGGGGCCACAGATACGCAGTATTTT.

The CDR3 is CASRPNRGLYEQYF. CDR3 sequence (DNA): TGTGCCAGCCGTCCGAACAGGGGGCTTTACGAGCAGTACTTC. J is TRBJ2-7 and V is TRBV5-8, with TRBD1 matching 9 bases. J gave up 4 bases and V 7 bases, and 9 bases lay outside the gene matches. Germline V gene data show CDR1 as SGHTS and CDR2 as YDEGEE. CDR3 length: 14 residues. Together with reference TRBV5-8 and TRBJ2-7, the CDR3 gives the full variable domain: EAGVTQSPTHLIKTRGQQATLRCSPISGHTSVYWYQQALGLGLQFLLWYDEGEERNRGNFPPRFSGRQFPNYSSELNVNALELEDSALYLCASRPNRGLYEQYFGPGTRLTVT.

This chain links TRBV27 with TRBJ2-7; 8 nucleotides agree with TRBD1. Germline assignment: CDR1 MNHEY and CDR2 SMNVEV (reference sequence). This CDR3 spans 13 amino acids. The J segment lost 3 bases and the V segment lost 7 bases, leaving 5 bases of the junction unmatched. The CDR3 here is CASMDRVLYEQYF. As DNA, the CDR3 is TGTGCCAGCATGGACAGGGTCCTCTACGAGCAGTACTTC.

J is TRBJ2-1 and V is TRBV3-1 (or the pseudogene TRBV3-2), with TRBD2 identical over 12 bases. CDR1 is LGHDT, CDR2 YNNKEL, per germline (reference sequence). The V gene end was trimmed by 4 bases and the J gene end by 4 bases; junction bases not matched to a gene: 5. This CDR3 region has 16 residues. The CDR3: CASSRQLAGGYNEQFF. The CDR3 bases are TGTGCCAGCAGCCGACAACTAGCGGGGGGATACAATGAGCAGTTCTTC.

The chain has TRBV7-2 and TRBJ1-1, with D perhaps TRBD1 (6 bases). This CDR3 has 15 residues. Trimming removed 4 bases from V and 7 bases from J, with 19 bases in between. In germline, CDR1 is SGHTA, CDR2 FQGNSA. The CDR3 DNA sequence: TGTGCCAGCAGCTCAATCCTCGGGACACGCCGTGAAGCTTTCTTT. As protein: CASSSILGTRREAFF.

A single count supports this clone. The chain links TRBV2 to TRBJ1-4; D is perhaps TRBD1 (5 bases). The CDR3 runs to 14 residues. The germline V gene has CDR1 SNHLY and CDR2 FYNNEI. The V gene lost 6 bases and the J gene lost 4 bases, with 12 bases spanning the gap. CDR3 DNA: TGTGCCAGCAGATCCGGACAACTTAATGAAAAACTGTTTTTT. As protein: CASRSGQLNEKLFF.

The genes are TRBV30 and TRBJ2-7; D is perhaps TRBD2 (6 bases). The ends were cut back, 5 bases at V and 6 bases at J, with 14 bases in the middle. Germline CDR1 and CDR2: GTSNPN and SVGIG (reference sequence). The CDR3 covers 12 residues. DNA of the CDR3: TGTGCCTGGGGTCCAGGGACTGTCGAGCAGTACTTC. Amino acids: CAWGPGTVEQYF.

The chain links TRBV27 to TRBJ1-1, with TRBD1 matching 11 bases. This CDR3 is 16 amino acids long. J gave up 5 bases and V 6 bases, and 11 bases lay outside the gene matches. Per the germline V gene, CDR1 is MNHEY and CDR2 is SMNVEV (reference sequence). The CDR3: CASSPGTGGAGTEAFF. CDR3 nucleotide sequence: TGTGCCAGCAGCCCTGGGACAGGGGGAGCTGGGACTGAAGCTTTCTTT.

The rearrangement joins TRBV5-1 to TRBJ2-3, with 7 nucleotides matching TRBD2. The germline V gene encodes CDR1 SGHRS and CDR2 YFSETQ. CDR3 length equals 14 residues. V gave up 0 bases and J gave up 8 bases; unmatched junction bases: 6. The CDR3 sequence: CASSLASGEGTQYF. CDR3 nucleotides: TGCGCCAGCAGCTTGGCCAGCGGGGAAGGTACGCAGTATTTT.

This chain links TRBV11-2 with TRBJ1-1; 9 nucleotides agree with TRBD1. Germline values: CDR1 SGHAT, CDR2 FQNNGV. This CDR3 spans 16 amino acids. Losses at the gene ends were 1 base for V and 0 bases for J; bases not matched to a gene: 3. The CDR3 nucleotides read TGTGCCAGCAGCTTAGCGGGGACAGGGATGAACACTGAAGCTTTCTTT. Encoded protein: CASSLAGTGMNTEAFF.

The rearrangement joins TRBV6-5 to TRBJ1-2; the D gene is possibly TRBD1 (5 bases). The CDR3 consists of 15 residues. Trimming took off 0 bases at V and 8 bases at J, with 16 bases between the two ends. The germline V gene encodes CDR1 MNHEY and CDR2 SVGAGI. CDR3 DNA sequence: TGTGCCAGCAGTTACTCGAAACAGGCTCCGTGGGGCTACACCTTC. It is translated as CASSYSKQAPWGYTF.

This rearrangement joins TRBV6-1 to TRBJ2-1; TRBD2 matches at 8 bases. V shed 3 bases and J 7 bases; nucleotides not matched to a gene: 5. CDR3 length: 14 amino acids. Germline V lookup: CDR1 MNHNS, CDR2 SASEGT. CDR3 DNA sequence: TGTGCCAGCAGTGAGGGGACTAGGCCAAATGAGCAGTTCTTC. The encoded protein is CASSEGTRPNEQFF.

This sequence joins TRBV29-1 and TRBJ2-7; 8 bases line up with TRBD1. CDR1 and CDR2 (germline): SQVTM, ANQGSEA. V dropped 7 bases and J dropped 6; count of bases not matched to a gene: 8. The CDR3 contains 12 residues. The CDR3 DNA reads as TGCAGCGGCCAGGACAGGGAAGGCGAGCAGTACTTC. Translated: CSGQDREGEQYF.